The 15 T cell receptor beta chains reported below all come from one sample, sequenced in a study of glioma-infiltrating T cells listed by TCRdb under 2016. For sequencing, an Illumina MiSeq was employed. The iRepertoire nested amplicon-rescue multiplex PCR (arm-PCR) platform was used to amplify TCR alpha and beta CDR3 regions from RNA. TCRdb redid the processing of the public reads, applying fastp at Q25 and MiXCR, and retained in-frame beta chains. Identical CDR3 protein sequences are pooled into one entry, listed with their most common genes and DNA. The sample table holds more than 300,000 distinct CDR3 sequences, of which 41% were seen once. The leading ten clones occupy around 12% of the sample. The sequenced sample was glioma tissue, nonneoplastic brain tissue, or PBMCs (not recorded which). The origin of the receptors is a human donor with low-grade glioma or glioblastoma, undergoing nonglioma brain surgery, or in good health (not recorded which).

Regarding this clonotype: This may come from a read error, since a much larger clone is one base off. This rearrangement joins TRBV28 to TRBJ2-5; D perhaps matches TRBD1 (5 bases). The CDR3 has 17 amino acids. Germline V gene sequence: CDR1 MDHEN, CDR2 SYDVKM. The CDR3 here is CASTLLKLLRVEETQYF. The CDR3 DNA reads TGTGCCAGCACTTTACTTAAGCTTCTCAGGGTAGAGGAGACCCAGTACTTC.

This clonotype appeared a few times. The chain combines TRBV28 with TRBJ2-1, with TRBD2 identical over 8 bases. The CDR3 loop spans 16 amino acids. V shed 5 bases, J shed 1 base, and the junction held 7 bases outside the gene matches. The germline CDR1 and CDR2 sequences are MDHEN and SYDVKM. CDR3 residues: CASSAPLAESYNEQFF. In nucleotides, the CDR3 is TGTGCCAGCAGTGCCCCACTAGCGGAATCCTACAATGAGCAGTTCTTC.

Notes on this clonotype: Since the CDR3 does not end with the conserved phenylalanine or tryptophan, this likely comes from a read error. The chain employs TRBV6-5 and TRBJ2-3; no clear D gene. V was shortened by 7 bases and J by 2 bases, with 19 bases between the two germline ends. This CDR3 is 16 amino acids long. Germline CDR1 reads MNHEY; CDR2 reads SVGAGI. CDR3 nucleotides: TGTGCCAGCAATTTACGCCGGGCCGCCCTCACAGATACGCAGTATTCT. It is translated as CASNLRRAALTDTQYS.

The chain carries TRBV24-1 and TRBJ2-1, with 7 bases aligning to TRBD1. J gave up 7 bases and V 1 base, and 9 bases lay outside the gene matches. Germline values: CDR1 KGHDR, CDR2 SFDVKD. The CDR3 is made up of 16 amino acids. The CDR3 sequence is CATSDFRRGGKNEQFF. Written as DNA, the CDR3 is TGTGCCACCAGTGATTTTAGAAGAGGGGGCAAGAATGAGCAGTTCTTC.

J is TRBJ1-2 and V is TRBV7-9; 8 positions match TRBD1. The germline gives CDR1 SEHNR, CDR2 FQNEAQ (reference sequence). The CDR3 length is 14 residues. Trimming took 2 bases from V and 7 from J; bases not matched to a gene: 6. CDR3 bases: TGTGCCAGCAGCTTAAAGGGACAGGCGTTTGGCTACACCTTC. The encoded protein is CASSLKGQAFGYTF.

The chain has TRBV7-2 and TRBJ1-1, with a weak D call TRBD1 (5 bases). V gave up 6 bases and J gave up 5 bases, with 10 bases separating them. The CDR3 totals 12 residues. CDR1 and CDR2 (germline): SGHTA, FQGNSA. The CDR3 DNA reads TGTGCCAGCAGGAGAGGGGTGACTGAAGCTTTCTTT. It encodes CASRRGVTEAFF.

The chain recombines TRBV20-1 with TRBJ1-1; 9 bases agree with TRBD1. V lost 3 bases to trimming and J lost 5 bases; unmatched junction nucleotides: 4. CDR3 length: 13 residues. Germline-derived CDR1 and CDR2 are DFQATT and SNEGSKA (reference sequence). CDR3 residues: CSARRTGDTEAFF. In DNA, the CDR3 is TGCAGTGCTAGGCGGACAGGGGATACTGAAGCTTTCTTT.

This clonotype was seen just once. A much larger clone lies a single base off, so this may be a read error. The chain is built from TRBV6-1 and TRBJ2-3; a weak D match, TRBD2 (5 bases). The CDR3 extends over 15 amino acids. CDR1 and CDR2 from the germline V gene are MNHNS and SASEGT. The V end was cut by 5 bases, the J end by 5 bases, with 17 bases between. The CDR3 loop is CASSRAGWIKDTQYF. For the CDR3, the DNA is TGTGCCAGCAGTCGTGCGGGTTGGATAAAAGATACGCAGTATTTT.

The CDR3 region is CASSQTGTGDYKNIQYF. The CDR3 bases are TGCGCCAGCAGCCAAACCGGGACAGGGGACTACAAAAACATTCAGTACTTC. The rearrangement uses TRBV4-1 and TRBJ2-4; 10 positions agree with TRBD1. The V gene end was trimmed by 2 bases and the J gene end by 3 bases; junction bases not matched to a gene: 7. The CDR3 is made up of 17 amino acids. Germline V gene sequence: CDR1 MGHRA, CDR2 YSYEKL.

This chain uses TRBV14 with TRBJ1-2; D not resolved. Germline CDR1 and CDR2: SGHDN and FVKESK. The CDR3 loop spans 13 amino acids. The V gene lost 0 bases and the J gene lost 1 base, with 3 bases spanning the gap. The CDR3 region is CASSQDGNYGYTF. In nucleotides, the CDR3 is TGTGCCAGCAGCCAAGATGGTAACTATGGCTACACCTTC.

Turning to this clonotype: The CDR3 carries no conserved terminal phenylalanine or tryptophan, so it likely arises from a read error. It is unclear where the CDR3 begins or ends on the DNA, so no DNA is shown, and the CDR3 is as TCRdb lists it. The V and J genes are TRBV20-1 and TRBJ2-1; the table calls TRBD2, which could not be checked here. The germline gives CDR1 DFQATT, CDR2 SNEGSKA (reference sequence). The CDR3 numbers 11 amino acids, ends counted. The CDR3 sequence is CSARIGHEKFY.

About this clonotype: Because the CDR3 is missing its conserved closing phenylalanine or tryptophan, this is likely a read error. The DNA for the CDR3 is TGTGCCAGCAGTTTCTATCGAGGGTTGACCCACGAGCAGTACTTA. It encodes CASSFYRGLTHEQYL. The rearrangement uses TRBV28 and TRBJ2-7, with D maybe TRBD2 (5 bases). Per germline, CDR1 MDHEN and CDR2 SYDVKM. The CDR3 has 15 amino acids. V was shortened by 3 bases and J by 5 bases, with 17 bases between the two germline ends.

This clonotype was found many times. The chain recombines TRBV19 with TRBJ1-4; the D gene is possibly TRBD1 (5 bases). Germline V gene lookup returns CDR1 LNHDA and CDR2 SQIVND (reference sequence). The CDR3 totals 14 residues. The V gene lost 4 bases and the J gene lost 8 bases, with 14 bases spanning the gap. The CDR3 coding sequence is TGTGCCAGTAGTACCACCGGGACGGGGGAAAAACTGTTTTTT. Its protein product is CASSTTGTGEKLFF.

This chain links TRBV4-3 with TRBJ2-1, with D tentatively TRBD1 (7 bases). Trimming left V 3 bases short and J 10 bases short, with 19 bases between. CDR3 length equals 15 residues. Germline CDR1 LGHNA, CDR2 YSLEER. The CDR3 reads CASSHTDRRRGEQFF. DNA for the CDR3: TGCGCCAGCAGCCATACGGACAGGCGGAGGGGAGAGCAGTTCTTC.

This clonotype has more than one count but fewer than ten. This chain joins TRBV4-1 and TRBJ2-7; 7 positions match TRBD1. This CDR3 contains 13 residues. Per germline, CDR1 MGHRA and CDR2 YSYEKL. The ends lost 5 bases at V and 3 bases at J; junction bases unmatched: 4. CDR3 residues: CASSSNRGYEQYF. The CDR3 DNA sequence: TGCGCCAGCAGCTCAAACAGGGGCTACGAGCAGTACTTC.